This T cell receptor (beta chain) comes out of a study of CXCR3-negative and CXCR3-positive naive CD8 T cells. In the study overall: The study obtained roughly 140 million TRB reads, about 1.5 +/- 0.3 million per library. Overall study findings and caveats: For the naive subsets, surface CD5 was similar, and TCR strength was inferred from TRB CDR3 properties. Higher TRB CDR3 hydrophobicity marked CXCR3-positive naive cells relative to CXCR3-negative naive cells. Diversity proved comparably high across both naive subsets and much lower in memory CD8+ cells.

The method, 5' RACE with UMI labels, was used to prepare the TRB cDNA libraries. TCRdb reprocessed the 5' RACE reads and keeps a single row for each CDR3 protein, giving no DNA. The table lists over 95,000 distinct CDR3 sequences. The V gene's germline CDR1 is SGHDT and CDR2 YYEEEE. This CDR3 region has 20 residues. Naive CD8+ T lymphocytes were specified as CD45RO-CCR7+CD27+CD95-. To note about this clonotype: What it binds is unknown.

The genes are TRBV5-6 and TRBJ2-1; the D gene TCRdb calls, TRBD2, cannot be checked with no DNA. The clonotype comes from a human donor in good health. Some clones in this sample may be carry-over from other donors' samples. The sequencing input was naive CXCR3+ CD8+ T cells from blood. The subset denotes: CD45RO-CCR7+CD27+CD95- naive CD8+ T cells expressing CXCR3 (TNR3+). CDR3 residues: CASSSTPTVKAGEPYTEQFF.